Listed here is a single T cell receptor (beta chain). Its antigen has not been determined. The data originate from a study of control samples from healthy donors and cancer patients (TCRdb year 2020). Sequences KGHSH (CDR1) and LQKENI (CDR2) are obtained from the germline V gene. The CDR3 goes from the cysteine to the phenylalanine over 14 residues. This entry keeps only the CDR3 DNA: 42 bases, framed from base 1. The junction carries 11 bases between V and J, which are trimmed by 4 bases and 5 bases respectively. Libraries were constructed by the immunoSEQ multiplex PCR assay. The table comes from immuneACCESS by way of TCRdb, which keeps in-frame sequences with V and J called. Part of the clones is missing from these tables; in studies checked, under half for an unresolved V gene and the rest for unknown reasons. This sample's table has entries for approximately 190,000 clones. Around 2% of the sample goes to the ten largest clones.

The chain uses TRBV18 and TRBJ1-4; the D region possibly corresponds to TRBD1 (6 bases align). This sequence originates from a woman aged 25 to 45 in good health. The sequenced material came from blood. The CDR3 reads CASSRQDLNEKLFF. The nucleotide sequence reads as follows: TGTGCCAGCTCACGACAGGACTTAAATGAAAAACTGTTTTTT.